The T cell receptor beta chain under discussion was sequenced for a study of patients and donors after allogeneic stem cell transplantation. TCRdb re-called the RT-PCR reads through MiXCR, storing one row per CDR3 protein. The sample holds 65,000 to 80,000 distinct CDR3 sequences, approximately 25% seen once. Looked up from germline, CDR1 is SQVTM and CDR2 is ANQGSEA. The CDR3 totals 11 residues. Trimming cost V 4 bases and J 2 bases, with 6 bases left between them. The V gene is TRBV29-1, the J gene TRBJ2-7; no firm D call. Sequencing input: blood, either unsorted or a sorted T cell fraction (not recorded which). This sequence was found in a human donor who was either an allogeneic HSCT recipient or a stem cell or donor lymphocyte infusion donor (not recorded which). It is not recorded whose cells these are; they may come from a transplant donor. CDR3 residues: CSVGQTYEQYF. Written as DNA, the CDR3 is TGCAGCGTTGGGCAGACCTACGAGCAGTACTTC.